This T cell receptor (beta chain) was sequenced during a study of T cell responses to AZD1222 COVID-19 vaccine. The CDR3 is 17 residues long. The germline gives CDR1 SQVTM, CDR2 ANQGSEA. J was trimmed by 4 bases and V by 0 bases; bases with no gene match: 4. Using immunoSEQ multiplex PCR, the repertoire was profiled, and TCRdb retains in-frame clones only, with some absent. The sample includes 90,000 to 150,000 clones, roughly 87% of them seen just once. This clone was picked up one time. The sample in question was peripheral blood, obtained on day 0 of AZD1222 vaccination. This TCR was recovered from an adult in good health. V and J are TRBV29-1 and TRBJ2-2; 14 bases agree with TRBD2. CDR3 bases: TGCAGCGTTGAAGACCGGACTAGCGGGGGGCCCACCGGGGAGCTGTTTTTT. This translates into CSVEDRTSGGPTGELFF.